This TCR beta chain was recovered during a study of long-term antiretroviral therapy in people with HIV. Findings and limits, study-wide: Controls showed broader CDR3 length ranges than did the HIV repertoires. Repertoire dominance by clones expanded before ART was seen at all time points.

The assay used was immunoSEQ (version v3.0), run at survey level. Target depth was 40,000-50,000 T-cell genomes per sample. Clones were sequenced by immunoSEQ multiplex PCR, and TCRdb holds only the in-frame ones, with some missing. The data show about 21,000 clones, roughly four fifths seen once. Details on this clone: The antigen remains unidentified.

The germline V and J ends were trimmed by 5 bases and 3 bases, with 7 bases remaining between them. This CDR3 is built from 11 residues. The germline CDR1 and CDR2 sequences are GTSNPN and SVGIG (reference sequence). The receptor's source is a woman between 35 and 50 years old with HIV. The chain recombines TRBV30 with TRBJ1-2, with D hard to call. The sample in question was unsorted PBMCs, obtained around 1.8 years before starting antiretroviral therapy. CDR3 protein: CAWSDDYGYTF. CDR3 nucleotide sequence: TGTGCCTGGTCAGACGACTATGGCTACACCTTC.